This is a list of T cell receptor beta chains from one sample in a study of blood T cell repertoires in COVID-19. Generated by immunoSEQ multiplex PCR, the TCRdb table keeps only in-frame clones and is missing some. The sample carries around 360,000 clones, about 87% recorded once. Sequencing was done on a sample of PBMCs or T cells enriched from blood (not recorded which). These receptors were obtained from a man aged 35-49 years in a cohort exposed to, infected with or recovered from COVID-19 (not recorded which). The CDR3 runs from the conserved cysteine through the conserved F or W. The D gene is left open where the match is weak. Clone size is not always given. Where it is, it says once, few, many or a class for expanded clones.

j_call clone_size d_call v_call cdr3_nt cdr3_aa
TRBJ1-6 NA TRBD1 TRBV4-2 TGTGCCAGCAGCCAAGCGCCGGGACAGGGCTATTCACCCCTCCACTTT CASSQAPGQGYSPLHF
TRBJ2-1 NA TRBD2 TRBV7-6 TGTGCCAGCAGCGGCTCGGGCGGGAGGGCCTCGGAGCAGTTCTTC CASSGSGGRASEQFF
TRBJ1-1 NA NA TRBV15 TGTGCCACCAGCAGATATCAGGACAGAATGAACACTGAAGCTTTCTTT CATSRYQDRMNTEAFF
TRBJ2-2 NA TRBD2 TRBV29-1 TGCAGTTGGACTAGCGGGAGTACCGGGGAGCTGTTTTTT CSWTSGSTGELFF
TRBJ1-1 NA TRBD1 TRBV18 TGTGCCAGCTCAACGGGACAGGGGGCGAACACTGAAGCTTTCTTT CASSTGQGANTEAFF
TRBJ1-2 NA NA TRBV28 TGTGCCAGCAGTTTAAGCCTTCTCTATGGCTACACCTTC CASSLSLLYGYTF
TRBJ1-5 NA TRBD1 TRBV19 TGTGCCAGTAGTATAACAGGGGGACGCAATCAGCCCCAGCATTTT CASSITGGRNQPQHF
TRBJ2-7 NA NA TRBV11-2 TGTGCCAGCAGCTTATCGAACTACTACGAGCAGTACTTC CASSLSNYYEQYF
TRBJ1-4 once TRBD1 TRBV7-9 TGTGCCAGCAGCGCCGGACAGGGCCGTGCTAATGAAAAACTGTTTTTT CASSAGQGRANEKLFF
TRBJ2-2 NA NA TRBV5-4 TGTGCCAGCAGCCTCGGGGGAGTGGCCAACACCGGGGAGCTGTTTTTT CASSLGGVANTGELFF
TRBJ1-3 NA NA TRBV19 TGTGCCAGTCGAAACCAGGGGTCTGGAAACACCATATATTTT CASRNQGSGNTIYF
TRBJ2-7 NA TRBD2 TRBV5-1 TGCGCCAGCAGCTTGGCTAGCGGGACCTACGAGCAGTACTTC CASSLASGTYEQYF
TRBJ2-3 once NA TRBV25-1 TGTGCCAGCAGTGCACAGGGCACAGATACGCAGTATTTT CASSAQGTDTQYF
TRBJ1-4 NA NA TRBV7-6 TGTGCCAGCAGCCAAATTCTCGGGGGAAAACTGTTTTTT CASSQILGGKLFF
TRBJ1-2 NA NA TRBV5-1 TGCGCCAGCAGCTTGGACACCTACTATGGCTACACCTTC CASSLDTYYGYTF
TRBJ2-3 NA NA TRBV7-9 TGTGCCAGCAGCCCGTACAGGGCAGATACGCAGTATTTT CASSPYRADTQYF
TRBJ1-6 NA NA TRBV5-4 TGTGCCAGCAGCCCGGACAGCTCCTATAATTCACCCCTCCACTTT CASSPDSSYNSPLHF
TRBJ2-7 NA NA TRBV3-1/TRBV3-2 TGTGCCAGCAGCCAAGATGGAGGGAGATTATACGAGCAGTACTTC CASSQDGGRLYEQYF
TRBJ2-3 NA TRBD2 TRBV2 TGTGCCAGCAGTGAATGGGGTAGCGGGACTAGCACAGATACGCAGTATTTT CASSEWGSGTSTDTQYF
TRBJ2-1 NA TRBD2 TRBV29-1 TGCAGCGCAGCGGTCAATCGACTAGCGGGAGATGAGCAGTTCTTC CSAAVNRLAGDEQFF
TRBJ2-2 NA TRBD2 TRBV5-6 TGTGCCAGCAGCTTGGCCGCGGGGGGCGCTTGGACCGGGGAGCTGTTTTTT CASSLAAGGAWTGELFF
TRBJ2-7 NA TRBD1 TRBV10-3 TGTGCCATCAGCCCTTCCGGGACAGGGATTACCTACGAGCAGTACTTC CAISPSGTGITYEQYF
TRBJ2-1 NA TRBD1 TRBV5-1 TGCGCCAGCAGCCCCGGGACAGGGAGACTAAGTGCCTACAATGAGCAGTTCTTC CASSPGTGRLSAYNEQFF
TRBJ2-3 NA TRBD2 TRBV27 TGTGCCAGCAGTCCCAAGGGACTAGCGGGAGTCGAAGGCACAGATACGCAGTATTTT CASSPKGLAGVEGTDTQYF
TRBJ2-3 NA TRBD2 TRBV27 TGTGCCAGCACCCCTAGCGGGCCTAGCACAGATACGCAGTATTTT CASTPSGPSTDTQYF
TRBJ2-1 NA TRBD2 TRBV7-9 TGTGCCAGCAGCTTGCTAGCGGGAGGGCGAAATGAGCAGTTCTTC CASSLLAGGRNEQFF